Each of the 18 T cell receptor beta chains below was sequenced from the same sample in a study of PD-1 blockade in classical Hodgkin lymphoma. The table came from immunoSEQ multiplex PCR; TCRdb's copy has only in-frame clones and leaves some out. The sample carries around 20,000 clones, around 82% recorded once. Regarding time point: cycle 4 day 1 (C4D1), after 5 to 7 weeks of nivolumab. Every patient experienced relapse after autologous stem cell transplantation, and brentuximab vedotin exposure varied. Source: peripheral blood mononuclear cells (PBMCs), taken before the fourth cycle of nivolumab. All receptors derive from a human donor with classical Hodgkin lymphoma.

The chain is built from TRBV6-1 and TRBJ2-3, with 9 bases aligning to TRBD1. The V gene end was trimmed by 4 bases and the J gene end by 4 bases; junction bases not matched to a gene: 9. This CDR3 spans 16 amino acids. Germline CDR1 MNHNS, CDR2 SASEGT. CDR3 residues: CASSAIGQGISDTQYF. The CDR3 nucleotides are TGTGCCAGCAGTGCAATCGGACAGGGGATTTCAGATACGCAGTATTTT.

The chain combines TRBV15 with TRBJ2-7, with a possible D match to TRBD1 (6 bases). Looked up from germline, CDR1 is LNHNV and CDR2 is YYDKDF (reference sequence). Trimming cost V 1 base and J 6 bases, with 13 bases left between them. The CDR3 totals 14 residues. The CDR3 protein is CATSRGTGRLEQYF. The CDR3, as DNA: TGTGCCACCAGCAGAGGTACAGGGCGCCTCGAGCAGTACTTC.

This chain joins TRBV2 and TRBJ2-7, with D unclear. The CDR3 loop spans 11 amino acids. Germline values: CDR1 SNHLY, CDR2 FYNNEI. V dropped 7 bases and J dropped 1 base, with 5 bases sitting between them. The DNA of the CDR3 is TGTGCCAGCAAGGGATCCTACGAGCAGTACTTC. Translating it yields CASKGSYEQYF.

The V gene is TRBV5-1, the J gene TRBJ2-1; 7 bases align to TRBD2. With 4 bases clipped from V and 5 bases from J, the junction kept 3 bases outside the gene matches. The CDR3 runs to 13 residues. From germline, CDR1 is SGHRS and CDR2 YFSETQ. The CDR3 spells CASSIGTNNEQFF. The CDR3 bases are TGCGCCAGCAGCATCGGGACTAACAATGAGCAGTTCTTC.

The rearrangement uses TRBV30 and TRBJ2-7; D could derive from TRBD1 or TRBD2 (5 bases each). The CDR3 sequence is 14 residues long. Trimming shortened V by 4 bases and J by 6 bases, and 19 bases separated the two germline ends. CDR1 is GTSNPN and CDR2 is SVGIG in the germline V gene (reference sequence). This CDR3 is CAWKQVGIAGEQYF. The CDR3 DNA is TGTGCCTGGAAACAGGTAGGAATCGCGGGCGAGCAGTACTTC.

The chain links TRBV27 to TRBJ1-4; D is perhaps TRBD1 (5 bases). V gave up 3 bases and J gave up 8 bases, with 19 bases separating them. Germline V gene sequence: CDR1 MNHEY, CDR2 SMNVEV (reference sequence). The CDR3 runs to 16 residues. The CDR3: CASSLNGGEKWEKLFF. The CDR3 nucleotides read TGTGCCAGCAGTTTGAACGGGGGGGAAAAGTGGGAAAAACTGTTTTTT. Full variable domain (missing parts from reference TRBV27 and TRBJ1-4): EAQVTQNPRYLITVTGKKLTVTCSQNMNHEYMSWYRQDPGLGLRQIYYSMNVEVTDKGDVPEGYKVSRKEKRNFPLILESPSPNQTSLYFCASSLNGGEKWEKLFFGSGTQLSVL.

This clone was recorded once. V and J are TRBV7-9 and TRBJ2-3; tentative D call: TRBD2 (6 bases). CDR1 is SEHNR and CDR2 is FQNEAQ in the germline V gene (reference sequence). Trimming took 3 bases from V and 6 from J, leaving 16 bases between them. This CDR3 is built from 15 residues. This CDR3 is CASSLEGRPQDTQYF. The DNA for the CDR3 is TGTGCCAGCAGCTTGGAGGGCCGACCTCAGGATACGCAGTATTTT.

This clone was detected a few times. This chain uses TRBV30 with TRBJ2-2; tentatively, D is TRBD2 (5 bases). V lost 0 bases to trimming and J lost 8 bases, with 13 bases between them. CDR1 is GTSNPN, CDR2 SVGIG, per germline (reference sequence). CDR3 length equals 14 residues. The CDR3 nucleotides are TGTGCCTGGAGTGTAAGCGGTGGCAGAGGGGAGCTGTTTTTT. Residues: CAWSVSGGRGELFF.

The J gene is TRBJ2-1, the V gene TRBV28, with D maybe TRBD1 (5 bases). The CDR3 length is 11 residues. Trimming took 4 bases from V and 10 from J, leaving 8 bases between them. Germline V gene sequence: CDR1 MDHEN, CDR2 SYDVKM. This chain's CDR3 is CASSSRTEQFF. CDR3 bases: TGTGCCAGCAGTTCGCGGACAGAGCAGTTCTTC.

The chain carries TRBV11-2 and TRBJ2-3; D ambiguous. Trimming pared 0 bases from V and 4 bases from J, leaving 5 bases between. The CDR3 runs 13 residues. CDR1 and CDR2 (germline): SGHAT, FQNNGV. The CDR3 DNA sequence: TGTGCCAGCAGCTTAGATACCGCAGATACGCAGTATTTT. This translates into CASSLDTADTQYF. Full variable domain (remainder filled in from reference TRBV11-2 and TRBJ2-3): EAGVAQSPRYKIIEKRQSVAFWCNPISGHATLYWYQQILGQGPKLLIQFQNNGVVDDSQLPKDRFSAERLKGVDSTLKIQPAKLEDSAVYLCASSLDTADTQYFGPGTRLTVL.

The chain combines TRBV19 with TRBJ2-3; the D is unclear. This CDR3 region has 15 residues. CDR1 and CDR2 from the germline V gene are LNHDA and SQIVND (reference sequence). Trimming took off 6 bases at V and 3 bases at J, with 16 bases between the two ends. This CDR3 is CASSSKQFPTDTQYF. Here the CDR3 DNA reads TGTGCCAGTAGCTCCAAGCAGTTCCCAACAGATACGCAGTATTTT.

This chain joins TRBV5-1 and TRBJ1-3, with D possibly matching TRBD1 (5 bases). CDR1 and CDR2 (germline): SGHRS, YFSETQ. The V gene lost 2 bases and the J gene lost 2 bases, with 11 bases spanning the gap. The length of the CDR3 is 15 residues. CDR3 coding DNA: TGCGCCAGCAGCTTCTTATCAGGGCCTGGAAACACCATATATTTT. This codes for CASSFLSGPGNTIYF.

V is TRBV18 and J is TRBJ2-7; the D gene is possibly TRBD1 (6 bases). The V gene's germline CDR1 is KGHSH and CDR2 LQKENI. The CDR3 is made up of 19 amino acids. The germline V and J ends were trimmed by 2 bases and 2 bases, with 25 bases remaining between them. CDR3 sequence reads: CASSPSTPTGLVRTYEQYV. DNA for the CDR3: TGTGCCAGCTCACCATCGACCCCTACAGGGTTGGTACGGACCTACGAGCAGTACGTC.

The rearrangement uses TRBV15 and TRBJ2-5, with unresolved D. CDR1 and CDR2 (germline): LNHNV, YYDKDF (reference sequence). V was trimmed by 0 bases and J by 4 bases, leaving 12 bases between them. The CDR3 length is 15 residues. The CDR3 is CATSRDQGKGETQYF. The CDR3 bases are TGTGCCACCAGCAGAGATCAAGGGAAAGGAGAGACCCAGTACTTC.

The V call is TRBV7-9, the J call TRBJ1-2; D perhaps matches TRBD1 (5 bases). Germline V gene data show CDR1 as SEHNR and CDR2 as FQNEAQ (reference sequence). Trimming took 5 bases from V and 7 from J, leaving 8 bases between them. The CDR3 totals 11 residues. Written as DNA, the CDR3 is TGTGCCAGCAGCATCCAGGGTGGCTACACCTTC. As protein: CASSIQGGYTF.

This chain uses TRBV5-4 with TRBJ2-1; D not certain. The CDR3 is 14 amino acids. Germline CDR1 reads SGHNT; CDR2 reads YYREEE (reference sequence). Trimming removed 5 bases at V and 7 bases at J, with 16 bases between. The CDR3 DNA reads as TGTGCCAGCAGTAGTGTAGGGAATAGGAATGAGCAGTTCTTC. Residues: CASSSVGNRNEQFF.

The chain combines TRBV29-1 with TRBJ1-2, with D uncertain. V gave up 2 bases and J gave up 4 bases, with 8 bases separating them. CDR3 length equals 12 residues. CDR1 is SQVTM, CDR2 ANQGSEA, per germline. The CDR3 bases are TGCAGCGTTGAATTGGCCAGCTATGGCTACACCTTC. This encodes CSVELASYGYTF.

The V call is TRBV6-6, the J call TRBJ2-4, with D tentatively TRBD1 (6 bases). V lost 2 bases, J lost 9 bases, and 17 bases lay in between. Germline values: CDR1 MNHNY, CDR2 SVGAGI (reference sequence). This CDR3 has 15 residues. For the CDR3, the DNA is TGTGCCAGCAGTTACGAACCCGGACAGAGGGGCATTCAGTACTTC. It yields the protein CASSYEPGQRGIQYF.